Shown below are 17 T cell receptor beta chains from a single sample sequenced in a study of response to subunit inactivated influenza vaccine. MiXCR, applied by TCRdb to the RT-PCR reads, yields one record per CDR3 protein. This sample has hundreds of thousands of distinct CDR3 sequences, with about 15% found just once. The sample was PBMCs from blood, taken roughly 12 days after vaccination. All receptors come from a man aged 45 to 65 who received an inactivated influenza vaccine.

This chain joins TRBV6-2 or TRBV6-3 and TRBJ2-4; TRBD2 might be the D (5 bases). V was clipped by 5 bases and J by 0 bases, with 17 bases between them. CDR3 length: 17 amino acids. The germline CDR1 and CDR2 sequences are MNHEY and SVGEGT. DNA for the CDR3: TGTGCCAGCAGTCCTCCCCTCCGGGGTCTAGCCAAAAACATTCAGTACTTC. Its protein is CASSPPLRGLAKNIQYF.

The rearrangement links TRBV12-3 or TRBV12-4 to TRBJ1-1; no clear D. Trimming removed 3 bases from V and 1 base from J, with 6 bases in between. This CDR3 has 13 residues. CDR3 bases: TGTGCCAGCAGTTTGATCTGGAACACTGAAGCTTTCTTT. This translates into CASSLIWNTEAFF.

J is TRBJ2-7 and V is TRBV12-3 or TRBV12-4, with 10 bases that match TRBD1. Trimming cost V 6 bases and J 4 bases; bases outside gene matches: 6. CDR3 length: 14 amino acids. Here the CDR3 reads CASRSTGGKYEQYF. CDR3 DNA: TGTGCCAGCAGATCGACAGGGGGCAAATACGAGCAGTACTTC.

This clonotype was counted at least ten times. The V gene is TRBV5-6, the J gene TRBJ1-2; weak D call: TRBD1 (5 bases). The V end lost 0 bases, the J end lost 8 bases, and 8 bases lay between the germline ends. This CDR3 has 12 residues. In germline, CDR1 is SGHDT, CDR2 YYEEEE. The CDR3 nucleotides are TGTGCCAGCAGCTTGGTGGGGGACGGCTACACCTTC. Its protein product is CASSLVGDGYTF.

V is TRBV11-2 and J is TRBJ2-7, with 7 bases matching TRBD1. This CDR3 is built from 15 residues. Trimming cost V 5 bases and J 0 bases; bases outside gene matches: 7. Germline V gives CDR1 SGHAT, CDR2 FQNNGV. DNA for the CDR3: TGTGCCAGCAGCAAAGGGACAGACTACTCCTACGAGCAGTACTTC. The encoded protein is CASSKGTDYSYEQYF.

The chain links TRBV10-3 to TRBJ1-3; D might be TRBD1 (6 bases). This CDR3 spans 15 amino acids. CDR1 is ENHRY and CDR2 is SYGVKD in the germline V gene. V lost 4 bases to trimming and J lost 0 bases, with 10 bases between them. The CDR3 sequence is CAISADRGSGNTIYF. The CDR3 nucleotides are TGTGCCATCAGTGCGGACAGAGGCTCTGGAAACACCATATATTTT.

The V gene is TRBV6-5, the J gene TRBJ1-2; 8 bases line up with TRBD1. V was pared by 4 bases and J by 7 bases, with 8 bases of the junction left unmatched. Germline values: CDR1 MNHEY, CDR2 SVGAGI. This CDR3 has 14 amino acids. CDR3 region: CASSSQGAISGYTF. As DNA, the CDR3 is TGTGCCAGCAGTTCCCAGGGGGCGATTTCTGGCTACACCTTC.

V usage is TRBV5-6 and J usage is TRBJ2-7; 10 nucleotides agree with TRBD2. The V gene end was trimmed by 4 bases and the J gene end by 3 bases; junction bases not matched to a gene: 4. The CDR3 is 14 residues long. The germline V gene has CDR1 SGHDT and CDR2 YYEEEE. In DNA form, the CDR3 reads TGTGCCAGCAGCAAGATAGCGGGAGGCTACGAGCAGTACTTC. This encodes CASSKIAGGYEQYF.

This chain connects TRBV7-2 to TRBJ2-6; D remains unclear. Germline CDR1 reads SGHTA; CDR2 reads FQGNSA. The length of the CDR3 is 16 residues. Trimming removed 3 bases from V and 0 bases from J, with 9 bases in between. The CDR3, as DNA: TGTGCCAGCAGCTTGCCACCTCACTCTGGGGCCAACGTCCTGACTTTC. As protein: CASSLPPHSGANVLTF.

This clonotype has just a few counts. J is TRBJ2-1 and V is TRBV6-1; tentative D call: TRBD2 (5 bases). Trimming stripped 6 bases from V and 4 bases from J, with 19 bases between. There are 16 residues in the CDR3. The germline CDR1 and CDR2 sequences are MNHNS and SASEGT. The CDR3 here is CASRSVSGILYNEQFF. The CDR3 DNA follows: TGTGCCAGCAGATCAGTCAGCGGTATCCTTTACAATGAGCAGTTCTTC.

This clonotype has a count of ten or more. The chain recombines TRBV7-9 with TRBJ2-5; no firm D call. This CDR3 spans 13 amino acids. Germline lookup yields CDR1 SEHNR and CDR2 FQNEAQ (reference sequence). The V and J ends lost 5 bases and 2 bases respectively, with 9 bases between them. In DNA, the CDR3 is TGTGCCAGCAGCACCACTATACAAGAGACCCAGTACTTC. Its translation: CASSTTIQETQYF.

This clonotype was seen a handful of times. V is TRBV10-3 and J is TRBJ2-7; D unclear. The CDR3 consists of 13 residues. The V and J ends lost 6 bases and 2 bases respectively, with 11 bases between them. Germline lookup yields CDR1 ENHRY and CDR2 SYGVKD. CDR3 sequence: CAISRTAPYEQYF. DNA of the CDR3: TGTGCCATCAGCCGGACGGCACCCTACGAGCAGTACTTC.

The V call is TRBV9, the J call TRBJ2-1; 11 bases are shared with TRBD1. From germline, CDR1 is SGDLS and CDR2 YYNGEE. The length of the CDR3 is 15 residues. Trimming cost V 3 bases and J 7 bases; bases outside gene matches: 6. The CDR3, as DNA: TGTGCCAGCAGCGCAGGACAGGGGGCTGGGAATGAGCAGTTCTTC. Its translation: CASSAGQGAGNEQFF.

This sequence joins TRBV20-1 and TRBJ2-1, with 8 bases matching TRBD2. V was pared by 3 bases and J by 5 bases, with 6 bases of the junction left unmatched. Looked up from germline, CDR1 is DFQATT and CDR2 is SNEGSKA (reference sequence). This CDR3 region has 14 residues. The CDR3 region has the DNA TGCAGTGCTAGTCCCAGCGGGAGAAACAATGAGCAGTTCTTC. Encoded protein: CSASPSGRNNEQFF.

This chain connects TRBV20-1 to TRBJ1-2; D uncertain. The CDR3 has 17 residues. Germline V gives CDR1 DFQATT, CDR2 SNEGSKA (reference sequence). Trimming took 3 bases from V and 2 from J, leaving 22 bases between them. CDR3 loop: CSASGPRNPEFNYGYTF. In DNA form, the CDR3 reads TGCAGTGCTAGTGGGCCCCGAAATCCCGAATTCAACTATGGCTACACCTTC.

This chain links TRBV6-2 or TRBV6-3 with TRBJ2-7, with TRBD1 as a possible D gene (5 bases). This CDR3 region has 14 residues. The V gene lost 5 bases and the J gene lost 3 bases, with 14 bases spanning the gap. Germline V lookup: CDR1 MNHEY, CDR2 SVGEGT. CDR3 nucleotide sequence: TGTGCCAGCAGTGATCCGGACAAAGTCTACGAGCAGTACTTC. It encodes CASSDPDKVYEQYF.

The chain recombines TRBV20-1 with TRBJ2-4; TRBD2 matches 10 bases. There are 15 residues in the CDR3. After removal of 0 bases from V and 4 bases from J, the junction contained 3 bases not matched to a gene. The germline gives CDR1 DFQATT, CDR2 SNEGSKA (reference sequence). For the CDR3, the DNA is TGCAGTGCTAGAGACCTAGCGGGAGAGAAAAACATTCAGTACTTC. This translates into CSARDLAGEKNIQYF.